Below, one T cell receptor (beta chain) is given with its context. Antigen specificity is unknown. This sample was taken from a study of OX40 agonist ivuxolimab in advanced cancers. Across the whole study: Ivuxolimab was administered intravenously to patients at 0.01 to 10 mg/kg every 2 weeks. The study's findings and limits: Fewer expanded clones were found on average in CD4+ than in CD8+ T cells. The 0.1-3.0 mg/kg partial responders had among the lowest clonal expansion.

Measured with immunoSEQ multiplex PCR; TCRdb has only the in-frame clones, and not every one. The sample has 90,000 to 120,000 clones; 85% to 95% are singletons. Systemic immunosuppression or autoimmune disease history was grounds to exclude patients. The specimen comprised CD4+ or CD8+ T cells sorted from blood, sampled in a trial of the OX40 agonist ivuxolimab. The sequence derives from an adult with an advanced solid tumor such as melanoma, head and neck, liver or kidney cancer.

CDR3 residues: CASSLLTGREKLFF. The CDR3 DNA sequence: TGCGCCAGCAGCTTGCTGACAGGGCGTGAAAAACTGTTTTTT. The chain is built from TRBV5-1 and TRBJ1-4; 7 bases are shared with TRBD1. This CDR3 has 14 amino acids. The junction had 4 bases not matched to a gene; V was cut back by 1 base and J by 7 bases. CDR1 is SGHRS, CDR2 YFSETQ, per germline. Using reference TRBV5-1 and TRBJ1-4 for the parts outside the CDR3, the full variable domain is KAGVTQTPRYLIKTRGQQVTLSCSPISGHRSVSWYQQTPGQGLQFLFEYFSETQRNKGNFPGRFSGRQFSNSRSEMNVSTLELGDSALYLCASSLLTGREKLFFGSGTQLSVL.